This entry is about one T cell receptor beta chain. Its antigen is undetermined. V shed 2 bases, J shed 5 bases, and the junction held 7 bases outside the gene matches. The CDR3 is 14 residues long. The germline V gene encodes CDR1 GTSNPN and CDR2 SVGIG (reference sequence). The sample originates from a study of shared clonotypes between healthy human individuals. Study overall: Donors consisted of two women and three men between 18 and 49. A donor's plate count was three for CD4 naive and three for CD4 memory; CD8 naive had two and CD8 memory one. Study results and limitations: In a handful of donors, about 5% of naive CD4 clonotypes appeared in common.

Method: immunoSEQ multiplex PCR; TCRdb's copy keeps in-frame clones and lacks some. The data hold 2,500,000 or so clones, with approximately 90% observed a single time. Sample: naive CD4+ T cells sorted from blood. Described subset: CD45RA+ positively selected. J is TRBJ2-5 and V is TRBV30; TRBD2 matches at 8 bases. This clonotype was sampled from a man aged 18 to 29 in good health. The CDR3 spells CAWSRGGSRETQYF. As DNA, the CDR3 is TGTGCCTGGAGTCGGGGGGGAAGCCGGGAGACCCAGTACTTC.